The sequence of this T cell receptor beta chain was determined in a study of response to subunit inactivated influenza vaccine. Overall study results and limits: Seasonal influenza vaccination, on each occasion, was suggested by the authors to recruit few new T cells.

Using its own MiXCR run on the RT-PCR reads, TCRdb lists one record per CDR3 protein. The profile shows around 470,000 distinct CDR3 sequences, around 7.9% of them singletons. This clonotype came up a few times. The antigen is not known. Germline V lookup: CDR1 DFQATT, CDR2 SNEGSKA (reference sequence). This CDR3 contains 14 residues. Trimming cost V 3 bases and J 6 bases; bases outside gene matches: 9. The V and J genes are TRBV20-1 and TRBJ2-7; 9 positions match TRBD2. The sequence was collected from a man in his fifties or sixties who received an inactivated influenza vaccine. The sequenced sample was PBMCs from blood, obtained about 24 months after vaccination. This CDR3 is CSASYASGVSEQYF. For the CDR3, the DNA is TGCAGTGCTAGTTACGCTAGCGGGGTTAGCGAGCAGTACTTC.